The 19 T cell receptor beta chains presented below share a single source sample, sequenced in a study of T cells in tuberculosis. Data came from immunoSEQ multiplex PCR; TCRdb stores just in-frame clones and leaves some out. The repertoire holds fewer than 40,000 clones, about 97% seen once, with approximately 6.2% in the top ten. Material: PBMCs. These receptor sequences come from a donor aged 5 to 30 with latent tuberculosis or without tuberculosis infection.

The V gene is TRBV18, the J gene TRBJ1-2; 9 nucleotides align to TRBD1. Trimming took 1 base from V and 3 from J; bases not matched to a gene: 15. CDR3 size: 19 residues. Germline values: CDR1 KGHSH, CDR2 LQKENI. This chain's CDR3 is CASSPQHVTMGQGHYGYTF. Here the CDR3 DNA reads TGTGCCAGCTCACCACAACACGTAACGATGGGACAGGGCCACTATGGCTACACCTTC. The whole variable domain, filled in from reference TRBV18 and TRBJ1-2, reads NAGVMQNPRHLVRRRGQEARLRCSPMKGHSHVYWYRQLPEEGLKFMVYLQKENIIDESGMPKERFSAEFPKEGPSILRIQQVVRGDSAAYFCASSPQHVTMGQGHYGYTFGSGTRLTVV.

This rearrangement joins TRBV4-1 to TRBJ2-1, with TRBD1 identical over 7 bases. The germline V gene encodes CDR1 MGHRA and CDR2 YSYEKL. The CDR3 loop spans 14 amino acids. Unmatched junction bases numbered 5, after V lost 5 bases and J lost 4 bases. CDR3: CASSAQGVYNEQFF. As DNA, the CDR3 is TGCGCCAGCAGCGCGCAGGGGGTTTACAATGAGCAGTTCTTC.

V usage is TRBV2 and J usage is TRBJ2-5; TRBD2 matches at 10 bases. The germline V gene has CDR1 SNHLY and CDR2 FYNNEI. The ends lost 6 bases at V and 5 bases at J; junction bases unmatched: 12. The CDR3 is 16 residues long. In DNA, the CDR3 is TGTGCCAGCAGAGGGGCTAGCGGGGGATTGGGGGAGACCCAGTACTTC. It yields the protein CASRGASGGLGETQYF.

In its sample, this clone was seen once. The chain uses TRBV7-2 and TRBJ1-2; the D gene is possibly TRBD1 (5 bases). V shed 5 bases and J shed 6 bases, with 16 bases lying between them. CDR1 is SGHTA and CDR2 is FQGNSA in the germline V gene. The CDR3 runs 14 residues. The CDR3 bases are TGTGCCAGCAGCCCCCGCCCGGGGGTCGATGGCTACACCTTC. Its protein is CASSPRPGVDGYTF.

Concerning this clone: Germline and junction disagree at one end, which may indicate a read error. The chain combines TRBV5-4 with TRBJ2-5; D may correspond to TRBD1 or TRBD2 (6 bases each). The CDR3 length is 14 residues. Germline V gene sequence: CDR1 SGHNT, CDR2 YYREEE (reference sequence). The CDR3 reads CASSLGGRQETQYF. CDR3 coding DNA: TGTGCCAGTAGCTTGGGGGGCCGCCAAGAGACCCAGTACTTC.

CDR3 region: CASSEGQVRVEQYF. The CDR3 region has the DNA TGTGCCAGCAGTGAAGGGCAGGTCCGCGTCGAGCAGTACTTC. This chain joins TRBV2 and TRBJ2-7; D not resolved. CDR1 and CDR2 from the germline V gene are SNHLY and FYNNEI. The ends were cut back, 1 base at V and 6 bases at J, with 13 bases in the middle. CDR3 size: 14 residues. The variable domain in full, completed from reference TRBV2 and TRBJ2-7, reads EPEVTQTPSHQVTQMGQEVILRCVPISNHLYFYWYRQILGQKVEFLVSFYNNEISEKSEIFDDQFSVERPDGSNFTLKIRSTKLEDSAMYFCASSEGQVRVEQYFGPGTRLTVT.

V usage is TRBV9 and J usage is TRBJ2-1; 9 bases fit TRBD1. Germline values: CDR1 SGDLS, CDR2 YYNGEE. The ends lost 4 bases at V and 4 bases at J; junction bases unmatched: 9. The CDR3 sequence is 16 residues long. The CDR3 sequence: CASSPPPTGGYNEQFF. The DNA of the CDR3 is TGTGCCAGCAGCCCACCGCCGACAGGGGGATACAATGAGCAGTTCTTC. The full variable domain, in which reference TRBV9 and TRBJ2-1 provide the parts outside the CDR3, is DSGVTQTPKHLITATGQRVTLRCSPRSGDLSVYWYQQSLDQGLQFLIQYYNGEERAKGNILERFSAQQFPDLHSELNLSSLELGDSALYFCASSPPPTGGYNEQFFGPGTRLTVL.

The rearrangement joins TRBV5-1 to TRBJ2-3; 12 bases agree with TRBD2. V shed 0 bases and J 6 bases; nucleotides not matched to a gene: 5. The CDR3 has 16 residues. The germline gives CDR1 SGHRS, CDR2 YFSETQ. The CDR3, as DNA: TGCGCCAGCAGCTTGGCCCTAGCGGGGGGGATGGATACGCAGTATTTT. Translating gives CASSLALAGGMDTQYF.

For the CDR3, the DNA is TGCGCCAGCAGCTCCCCGGGACTAGCGAACTCCTACAATGAGCAGTTCTTC. Translation gives CASSSPGLANSYNEQFF. The rearrangement joins TRBV5-1 to TRBJ2-1; 10 bases are shared with TRBD2. V lost 3 bases to trimming and J lost 0 bases; unmatched junction nucleotides: 6. CDR3 length: 17 residues. Germline V gives CDR1 SGHRS, CDR2 YFSETQ.

The chain combines TRBV27 with TRBJ1-5; D gene unclear. V dropped 3 bases and J dropped 3 bases, with 9 bases sitting between them. This CDR3 is built from 14 residues. Germline values: CDR1 MNHEY, CDR2 SMNVEV (reference sequence). CDR3: CASSLYSNNQPQHF. CDR3 nucleotides: TGTGCCAGCAGTTTGTACAGCAACAATCAGCCCCAGCATTTT.

The CDR3 region is CAISNVFQEYEQYF. For the CDR3, the DNA is TGTGCCATTTCCAATGTGTTCCAAGAGTACGAGCAGTACTTC. V gene TRBV6-1 combines with J gene TRBJ2-7; no definite D call. The CDR3 extends over 14 amino acids. Germline CDR1 and CDR2: MNHNS and SASEGT. V lost 10 bases, J lost 4 bases, and 20 bases lay in between.

The CDR3 DNA reads TGTGCCAGCAGTTTAAAGCGGGAGGGGGACTGGGGCAATGAGCAGTTCTTC. This sequence encodes CASSLKREGDWGNEQFF. The rearrangement uses TRBV28 and TRBJ2-1, with 10 positions matching TRBD2. CDR1 MDHEN and CDR2 SYDVKM come from the germline V gene. V dropped 2 bases and J dropped 6; count of bases not matched to a gene: 10. This CDR3 contains 17 residues.

This chain connects TRBV19 to TRBJ1-5; D remains ambiguous. Germline CDR1 and CDR2: LNHDA and SQIVND (reference sequence). This CDR3 spans 15 amino acids. V was shortened by 1 base and J by 0 bases, with 7 bases between the two germline ends. CDR3 protein: CASSIGRNSNQPQHF. The CDR3 DNA reads as TGTGCCAGTAGTATAGGGAGAAATAGCAATCAGCCCCAGCATTTT. The full variable domain, completed using reference TRBV19 and TRBJ1-5, is DGGITQSPKYLFRKEGQNVTLSCEQNLNHDAMYWYRQDPGQGLRLIYYSQIVNDFQKGDIAEGYSVSREKKESFPLTVTSAQKNPTAFYLCASSIGRNSNQPQHFGDGTRLSIL.

The rearrangement joins TRBV10-1 to TRBJ2-3; D remains unclear. Germline CDR1 WNHNN, CDR2 SYGVQD (reference sequence). V gave up 0 bases and J gave up 10 bases, with 11 bases separating them. The CDR3 totals 13 residues. The CDR3 DNA reads TGCGCCAGCAGTGAGTCGGTGGGTGAGGCGCAGTATTTT. Amino acid sequence: CASSESVGEAQYF.

The chain has TRBV28 and TRBJ1-2; D uncertain. Trimming took off 6 bases at V and 6 bases at J, with 14 bases between the two ends. Germline V gives CDR1 MDHEN, CDR2 SYDVKM. The CDR3 has 13 residues. The CDR3 protein is CASRLTTLDGYTF. CDR3 DNA: TGTGCCAGCAGGTTGACAACACTCGATGGCTACACCTTC.

The V call is TRBV9, the J call TRBJ2-5; a weak D match, TRBD1 (5 bases). The germline V gene has CDR1 SGDLS and CDR2 YYNGEE. CDR3 length: 14 amino acids. With 1 base removed from V and 1 base from J, the gap between germline ends came to 8 bases. CDR3 nucleotides: TGTGCCAGCAGCGTAAGGGGCACCCAAGAGACCCAGTACTTC. Encoded protein: CASSVRGTQETQYF.

V is TRBV28 and J is TRBJ2-7; 11 bases agree with TRBD1. Germline trimming cut 2 bases from V and 4 bases from J; bases unmatched to any gene: 10. Germline V gene sequence: CDR1 MDHEN, CDR2 SYDVKM. CDR3 length: 17 residues. The CDR3 DNA sequence: TGTGCCAGCAGTTTACACAGGACAGGGGGCAGGAGATACGAGCAGTACTTC. It codes for CASSLHRTGGRRYEQYF.

The chain employs TRBV28 and TRBJ2-7, with D unclear. Germline CDR1 is MDHEN and CDR2 is SYDVKM. This CDR3 comprises 15 residues. The germline V and J ends were trimmed by 3 bases and 3 bases, with 15 bases remaining between them. The CDR3 DNA reads TGTGCCAGCAGTTTTATGGCAGAACCTAGCTACGAGCAGTACTTC. Encoded protein: CASSFMAEPSYEQYF.

V and J are TRBV6-1 and TRBJ1-2; 7 nucleotides align to TRBD1. The CDR3 loop spans 13 amino acids. In germline, CDR1 is MNHNS, CDR2 SASEGT. With V trimmed by 3 bases and J by 4 bases, 2 bases remained unmatched. DNA for the CDR3: TGTGCCAGCAGTGATAGACAGGGCTATGGCTACACCTTC. This encodes CASSDRQGYGYTF.